Following are 15 T cell receptor beta chains from one sample sequenced in a study of T-cell reconstitution after alpha-beta-depleted transplantation in children. For TCRbeta, the library was prepared with unique molecular identifiers. TCRdb re-called the PCR reads through MiXCR, storing one row per CDR3 protein. The table shows 450,000 to 600,000 distinct CDR3 sequences, with about a sixth occurring only once. This material consisted of PBMCs from the stem cell graft donor, taken from the stem cell graft. All receptors come from a human donor who donated a stem cell graft to a child with acute lymphoblastic leukemia.

Here the CDR3 DNA reads TGTGCCAGCAGCTTGGGACTAGCGGGAGTAGTTGGGGCCGGGGAGCTGTTTTTT. It encodes CASSLGLAGVVGAGELFF. The V call is TRBV9, the J call TRBJ2-2, with TRBD2 matching over 14 bases. V lost 4 bases to trimming and J lost 6 bases; unmatched junction nucleotides: 11. The CDR3 has 18 residues. Germline V gives CDR1 SGDLS, CDR2 YYNGEE.

This clonotype came up a few times. This chain links TRBV12-3 or TRBV12-4 with TRBJ1-2; D gene uncertain. V was shortened by 6 bases and J by 7 bases, with 12 bases between the two germline ends. This CDR3 has 12 amino acids. CDR3 sequence: CASSPQDLGYTF. CDR3 nucleotides: TGTGCCAGCAGCCCCCAGGATCTTGGCTACACCTTC.

The rearrangement joins TRBV14 to TRBJ2-1, with TRBD1 as a possible D gene (5 bases). Trimming shortened V by 1 base and J by 9 bases, and 19 bases separated the two germline ends. CDR1 is SGHDN and CDR2 is FVKESK in the germline V gene. The CDR3 contains 16 residues. CDR3 residues: CASSQVFSGRRSEQFF. The CDR3 DNA reads as TGTGCCAGCAGCCAAGTTTTTTCAGGGCGACGGTCTGAGCAGTTCTTC.

The chain uses TRBV30 and TRBJ2-1, with D tentatively TRBD1 or TRBD2 (5 bases each). This CDR3 spans 14 amino acids. Trimming stripped 0 bases from V and 3 bases from J, with 9 bases between. Germline V lookup: CDR1 GTSNPN, CDR2 SVGIG (reference sequence). CDR3 protein: CAWSVRDGYNEQFF. Here the CDR3 DNA reads TGTGCCTGGAGTGTACGGGACGGCTACAATGAGCAGTTCTTC.

This chain links TRBV12-3 or TRBV12-4 with TRBJ1-1; D is possibly TRBD1 (5 bases). V was pared by 3 bases and J by 4 bases, with 9 bases between. The CDR3 loop spans 13 amino acids. The CDR3 region is CASSLVRATEAFF. CDR3 in DNA: TGTGCCAGCAGTTTGGTCAGGGCCACTGAAGCTTTCTTT.

The chain uses TRBV7-9 and TRBJ2-1; TRBD2 matches 10 bases. V shed 5 bases, J shed 3 bases, and the junction held 7 bases outside the gene matches. The CDR3 is made up of 16 amino acids. Germline loops: CDR1 SEHNR, CDR2 FQNEAQ (reference sequence). CDR3: CASSPKGLAVYNEQFF. The DNA of the CDR3 is TGTGCCAGCAGCCCCAAAGGACTAGCGGTCTACAATGAGCAGTTCTTC. The full variable domain, with the rest looked up from reference TRBV7-9 and TRBJ2-1, is DTGVSQNPRHKITKRGQNVTFRCDPISEHNRLYWYRQTLGQGPEFLTYFQNEAQLEKSRLLSDRFSAERPKGSFSTLEIQRTEQGDSAMYLCASSPKGLAVYNEQFFGPGTRLTVL.

The chain has TRBV5-1 and TRBJ2-5; D not certain. V lost 1 base to trimming and J lost 5 bases, with 15 bases between them. From germline, CDR1 is SGHRS and CDR2 YFSETQ. The CDR3 contains 15 residues. The CDR3 region has the DNA TGCGCCAGCAGCTTGTTCTCCAACCATGGGGAGACCCAGTACTTC. Its protein is CASSLFSNHGETQYF. Full variable domain (rest looked up from reference TRBV5-1 and TRBJ2-5): KAGVTQTPRYLIKTRGQQVTLSCSPISGHRSVSWYQQTPGQGLQFLFEYFSETQRNKGNFPGRFSGRQFSNSRSEMNVSTLELGDSALYLCASSLFSNHGETQYFGPGTRLLVL.

The chain links TRBV6-1 to TRBJ2-1, with D possibly being TRBD2 (6 bases). V lost 3 bases and J 16 bases, leaving 13 bases between the germline ends. The CDR3 consists of 11 residues. CDR1 and CDR2 from the germline V gene are MNHNS and SASEGT. CDR3 amino acids: CASSELGLNFF. CDR3 in DNA: TGTGCCAGCAGTGAGTTGGGACTCAACTTCTTC.

The rearrangement links TRBV2 to TRBJ2-2; 9 bases are shared with TRBD1. The CDR3 is made up of 15 amino acids. Germline CDR1 and CDR2: SNHLY and FYNNEI. The J segment lost 7 bases and the V segment lost 6 bases, leaving 9 bases of the junction unmatched. CDR3 sequence: CASSDPDRGNGELFF. CDR3 coding DNA: TGTGCCAGCAGCGATCCTGACAGGGGGAACGGGGAGCTGTTTTTT.

This clonotype was detected a few times. The chain has TRBV9 and TRBJ2-7, with 7 bases that match TRBD2. The CDR3 has 13 amino acids. V lost 3 bases, J lost 6 bases, and 6 bases stayed unmatched. Looked up from germline, CDR1 is SGDLS and CDR2 is YYNGEE. CDR3 amino acids: CASSEWEGREQYF. DNA for the CDR3: TGTGCCAGCAGCGAGTGGGAGGGCCGCGAGCAGTACTTC.

The rearrangement joins TRBV19 to TRBJ1-1; 7 bases align to TRBD1. Per the germline V gene, CDR1 is LNHDA and CDR2 is SQIVND (reference sequence). Trimming took 5 bases from V and 0 from J; bases not matched to a gene: 6. The CDR3 is made up of 15 amino acids. CDR3 protein: CASSGTDPMNTEAFF. Written as DNA, the CDR3 is TGTGCCAGTAGTGGGACAGATCCCATGAACACTGAAGCTTTCTTT.

This clonotype occurred a few times. The gene calls are TRBV5-1 and TRBJ2-1; the D is unclear. This CDR3 comprises 15 residues. Trimming took 0 bases from V and 7 from J, leaving 14 bases between them. CDR1 SGHRS and CDR2 YFSETQ come from the germline V gene. The CDR3 bases are TGCGCCAGCAGCTTGGTTACAGCTTCACAGAATGAGCAGTTCTTC. It is translated as CASSLVTASQNEQFF.

This clonotype was counted between two and nine times. The chain joins TRBV30 to TRBJ2-3; no definite D call. CDR1 is GTSNPN and CDR2 is SVGIG in the germline V gene (reference sequence). CDR3 length: 14 residues. Trimming removed 3 bases at V and 0 bases at J, with 10 bases between. CDR3 amino acids: CAWSLGYSTDTQYF. The DNA for the CDR3 is TGTGCCTGGAGCCTTGGGTATAGCACAGATACGCAGTATTTT.

The chain combines TRBV5-6 with TRBJ2-7; 7 bases align to TRBD2. From germline, CDR1 is SGHDT and CDR2 YYEEEE. V was clipped by 4 bases and J by 3 bases; unmatched bases: 1. The CDR3 consists of 12 residues. Here the CDR3 DNA reads TGTGCCAGCAGCGGGGACTACTACGAGCAGTACTTC. This sequence encodes CASSGDYYEQYF.

CDR3 coding DNA: TGCGCCAGCAGCCCGACGACAGCCATGAACACTGAAGCTTTCTTT. It codes for CASSPTTAMNTEAFF. The chain is built from TRBV4-1 and TRBJ1-1, with D possibly TRBD1 on 5 matching bases. The CDR3 runs 15 residues. With 4 bases removed from V and 0 bases from J, the gap between germline ends came to 12 bases. CDR1 and CDR2 (germline): MGHRA, YSYEKL.